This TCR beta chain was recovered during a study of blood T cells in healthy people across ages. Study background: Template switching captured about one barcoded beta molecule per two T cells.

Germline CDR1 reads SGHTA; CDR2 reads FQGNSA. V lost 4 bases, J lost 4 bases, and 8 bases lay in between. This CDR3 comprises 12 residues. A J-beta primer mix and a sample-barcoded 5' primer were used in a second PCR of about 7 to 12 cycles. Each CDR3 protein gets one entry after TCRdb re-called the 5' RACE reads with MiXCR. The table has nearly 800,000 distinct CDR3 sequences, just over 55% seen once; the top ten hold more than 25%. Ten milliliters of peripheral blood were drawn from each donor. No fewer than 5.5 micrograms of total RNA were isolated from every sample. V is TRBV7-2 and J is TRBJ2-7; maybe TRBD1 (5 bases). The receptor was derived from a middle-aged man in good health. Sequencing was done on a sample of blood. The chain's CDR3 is CASSSDIYEQYF. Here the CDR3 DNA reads TGTGCCAGCAGCTCGGACATTTACGAGCAGTACTTC.